Listed below are T cell receptor beta chains from one sample, sequenced in a study of T cells after yellow fever vaccination. TCRdb reprocessed the 5' RACE reads via MiXCR and lists one record per CDR3 protein. The table lists approximately 300,000 distinct CDR3 sequences, 6.8% of them singletons, with 18% in the top ten. Specimen: PBMCs, collected roughly 47 days after the first yellow fever vaccination. The receptors were sampled from a man between 18 and 29 years old who received the YFV17D yellow fever vaccine. Both conserved end residues are part of each CDR3. D genes are given only for firm matches. Some rows mark clone size as missing; the rest say once, few, many or name a class of expanded clone.

size	D	V	length	J	CDR3	DNA
.	.	TRBV2	13	TRBJ1-3	CASSGRLGNTIYF	TGTGCCAGCAGTGGACGGCTGGGGAACACCATATATTTT
few	.	TRBV19	15	TRBJ1-1	CASSIDTGGPTEAFF	TGTGCCAGTAGTATAGATACAGGAGGCCCCACTGAAGCTTTCTTT
.	TRBD2	TRBV11-2	16	TRBJ2-3	CASSQRLAGSTDTQYF	TGTGCCAGCAGCCAGAGACTAGCGGGCAGCACAGATACGCAGTATTTT
few	.	TRBV3-1	15	TRBJ1-6	CASSQTGRRLSPLHF	TGTGCCAGCAGCCAAACAGGAAGACGGCTTTCACCCCTCCACTTT
many	.	TRBV2	14	TRBJ1-5	CASSFTGIYQPQHF	TGTGCCAGCAGTTTTACAGGGATATATCAGCCCCAGCATTTT
many	.	TRBV27	16	TRBJ2-7	CASSLLLEGGSYEQYF	TGTGCCAGCAGTTTGCTCCTGGAGGGGGGCTCCTACGAGCAGTACTTC
.	TRBD1	TRBV7-3	14	TRBJ1-3	CASSLNRGGNTIYF	TGTGCCAGCAGCTTAAACAGGGGTGGTAACACCATATATTTT
.	TRBD1	TRBV19	15	TRBJ1-2	CASSTPGQGHRGYTF	TGTGCCAGTAGTACCCCAGGACAGGGGCATCGTGGCTACACCTTC
many	.	TRBV7-2	15	TRBJ1-1	CASSLGITGMREAFF	TGTGCCAGCAGCTTAGGGATAACAGGGATGCGTGAAGCTTTCTTT
.	.	TRBV2	15	TRBJ1-2	CASTTPGRQNYGYTF	TGTGCCAGCACCACACCGGGACGGCAAAACTATGGCTACACCTTC
.	.	TRBV4-3	16	TRBJ2-1	CASSQDQEGLYNEQFF	TGCGCCAGCAGCCAAGATCAGGAGGGGCTATACAATGAGCAGTTCTTC
many	.	TRBV7-8	15	TRBJ2-3	CASSLMGRGTDTQYF	TGTGCCAGCAGCTTAATGGGTAGGGGCACAGATACGCAGTATTTT
.	.	TRBV11-2	13	TRBJ1-1	CASSPAGGTEAFF	TGTGCCAGCAGCCCGGCGGGGGGAACTGAAGCTTTCTTT
few	TRBD2	TRBV7-3	17	TRBJ2-2	CASSSYSGGAITGELFF	TGTGCCAGCAGCTCCTATAGCGGGGGGGCGATAACCGGGGAGCTGTTTTTT
.	.	TRBV12-3/TRBV12-4	12	TRBJ1-2	CASSSGDTRYTF	TGTGCCAGCAGTTCCGGGGACACCCGCTACACCTTC
.	.	TRBV5-4	15	TRBJ2-5	CASSLDAGTQETQYF	TGTGCCAGCAGCTTGGATGCAGGGACTCAAGAGACCCAGTACTTC
few	.	TRBV12-3/TRBV12-4	11	TRBJ2-3	CASRTGALQYF	TGTGCCAGCAGGACGGGGGCCCTGCAGTATTTT
.	.	TRBV7-2	14	TRBJ1-5	CASSWGWSNQPQHF	TGTGCCAGCAGCTGGGGGTGGAGCAATCAGCCCCAGCATTTT
.	TRBD1	TRBV20-1	14	TRBJ2-7	CSVSRRTGTYEQYF	TGCAGTGTGAGCCGACGGACAGGGACCTACGAGCAGTACTTC
.	TRBD1	TRBV4-3	19	TRBJ2-6	CASSQGLTGGNAGANVLTF	TGCGCCAGCAGCCAAGGTCTCACAGGGGGAAATGCTGGGGCCAACGTCCTGACTTTC